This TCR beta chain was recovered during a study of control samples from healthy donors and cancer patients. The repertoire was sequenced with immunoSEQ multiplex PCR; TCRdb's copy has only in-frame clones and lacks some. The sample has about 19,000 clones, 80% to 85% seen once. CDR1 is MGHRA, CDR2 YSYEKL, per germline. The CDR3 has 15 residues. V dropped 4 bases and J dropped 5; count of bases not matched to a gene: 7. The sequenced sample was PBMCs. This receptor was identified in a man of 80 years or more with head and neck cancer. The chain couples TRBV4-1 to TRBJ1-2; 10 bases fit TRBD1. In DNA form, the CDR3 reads TGCGCCAGCAGCCCGCTCTCGGACAGGGGGTATGGCTACACCTTC. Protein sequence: CASSPLSDRGYGYTF.